Sequencing of this T cell receptor (beta chain) was carried out in a study of blood T cells in healthy people across ages (dated by TCRdb to the mid-2010s). Looking at the study overall: In model experiments, template switching captured about one uniquely barcoded TCR beta cDNA molecule for every two T cells. Age-related changes in TCR beta repertoire diversity were measured in the study by deep sequencing normalized with unique cDNA molecular identifiers. The donors were divided into four age groups: young (average around 17 years), middle-aged (under 40), aged (about 62) and long-lived (roughly 88). To avoid experimental bias, donors of different ages were spread randomly across the sequencing lanes. Using the same blood draw, the study looked at two additional independent replicas of 1 million unique cDNA reads for two donors, one aged 18 to 30 and the other aged 80 or older. Broader findings and caveats from the paper: A strong correlation was found between observed TCR beta diversity and the percentage of naive T cells measured by flow cytometry. Estimates of total diversity based on one million sequenced T cells were regarded as lower bounds and as underestimates. The CMV infection status of donors was not known, potentially confounding age-related changes in expanded clonotypes. Compared with the aged group, more naive CD4+ T cells, fewer expanded clones and increased TCR diversity were shown by the long-lived group, suggesting age selection. As age increased, observed TCR beta diversity per million T cells dropped in a roughly linear way, and a significant reduction was already evident by age 40. Because profiling used bulk unsorted PBMCs, naive and antigen-experienced compartments could not be compared conclusively.

Library prep was done by 5' RACE. Reads for this sample came from an Illumina HiSeq 2500. The second PCR ran for roughly 6 to 11 cycles and used a J-beta primer mix along with a sample-barcoded 5' primer. Each TCR beta cDNA molecule received a unique molecular identifier from a template-switch 5' adaptor carrying 12 random nucleotides. At least 3 million CDR3-containing paired-end reads were obtained from each sample. The Mint cDNA synthesis kit, primed by a TRBC-specific oligonucleotide, was used to synthesize first-strand cDNA from all RNA. After uracil-DNA glycosylase treatment, a first 18-cycle PCR used universal primers M1SS and BC2_uni_R on all cDNA. Per the authors' processing: For normalization, 1 million high-quality reads, each with a distinct molecular identifier, were randomly selected from each sample. Instead of being binned into consensus sequences, reads with shared molecular identifiers were discarded. MiTCR, with a Q25 quality threshold and the strictest error-elimination algorithm, was used for CDR3 identification, clonotype clustering and error correction. A nonparametric unseen species model using Euler transformation provided a lower-bound estimate of total TCR beta diversity. TCRdb cleaned the public reads at Q25 with fastp, built clones with MiXCR and kept in-frame beta chains. Entries are consolidated by CDR3 protein sequence, retaining the most common genes and DNA. The V and J calls follow TCRdb's processing rather than the paper's. The sample records 1.5 million to 2 million distinct CDR3 sequences, roughly 32% of which are singletons. The ten biggest clones cover 10% to 12% of the sample.

CDR1 and CDR2 (SGHVS, FNYEAQ) derive from the germline V gene. V has 1 base trimmed and J has 3 bases trimmed; junction bases matching no gene number 6. From cysteine to phenylalanine, the CDR3 is 15 amino acids long. Kept here is only the CDR3 DNA, which spans 45 bases and is read in frame from base 1. This clonotype came up many times. Its antigen remains unidentified. Base qualities are not at hand, and no much larger clone is one base apart. Systemically healthy Caucasian individuals from Russia, 35 to 40 in total and aged roughly 6 to 100 years, were included as donors. Ten milliliters of peripheral blood were drawn from each donor into EDTA-treated Vacutainer tubes. Ficoll-Paque density-gradient centrifugation was used to isolate PBMCs, with at least 6.5 million per sample. Total RNA was extracted from PBMCs with Trizol reagent, with at least 6 micrograms obtained per sample. For every donor, flow cytometry on a PBMC aliquot measured the percentage of naive CD45RAhigh/CD27high T cells.

The V and J genes are TRBV7-6 and TRBJ2-7; the junction holds 7 bases that match TRBD1. Material: blood. The receptor was derived from a woman in her 30s in good health. This receptor has the CDR3 CASSLVPGGSYEQYF. At the DNA level, the sequence is TGTGCCAGCAGCTTAGTGCCAGGGGGAAGCTACGAGCAGTACTTC.